This is a list of T cell receptor beta chains from one sample in a study of beta chain features in type 1 diabetes. Produced via immunoSEQ multiplex PCR; TCRdb's table is partial and in-frame only. The repertoire includes 300,000 to 350,000 clones, approximately 13% of them detected once, and about 0.016% sits in the top ten. Sequenced sample: naive CD4+ T cells from blood. The receptors here all came from a woman under 30 with type 1 diabetes. CDR3s include the opening cysteine and the closing phenylalanine or tryptophan. A D gene is named only where the DNA matches it firmly. Clone size appears in some rows only: once, few, many, or a class for an expanded clone.

.	TRBV7-2	few	TRBJ2-3	CASSLAGENTQYF	TGTGCCAGCAGCTTAGCGGGCGAGAATACGCAGTATTTT
.	TRBV30	.	TRBJ1-1	CAWSGHLNTEAFF	TGTGCCTGGAGCGGACACCTGAACACTGAAGCTTTCTTT
.	TRBV15	few	TRBJ1-2	CATSRDLEGGYTF	TGTGCCACCAGCAGAGATTTAGAGGGCGGCTACACCTTC
TRBD2	TRBV5-4	few	TRBJ2-3	CASSLALAGGDTQYF	TGTGCCAGCAGCTTGGCCCTAGCGGGAGGGGATACGCAGTATTTT
TRBD1	TRBV2	.	TRBJ1-5	CASSAEDRGSQPQHF	TGTGCCAGCAGTGCGGAGGACAGGGGAAGTCAGCCCCAGCATTTT
TRBD2	TRBV30	.	TRBJ2-3	CAWSLRTSGRFTSTDTQYF	TGTGCCTGGAGCCTAAGAACTAGCGGGAGGTTTACTAGCACAGATACGCAGTATTTT
TRBD1	TRBV29-1	few	TRBJ1-2	CSVGTGTYGYTF	TGCAGCGTGGGGACAGGGACCTATGGCTACACCTTC
.	TRBV14	few	TRBJ2-3	CASSHADTQYF	TGTGCCAGCAGCCACGCAGATACGCAGTATTTT
.	TRBV5-1	.	TRBJ1-5	CASSLGGPQPQHF	TGCGCCAGCAGCTTGGGGGGCCCCCAGCCCCAGCATTTT
.	TRBV27	.	TRBJ2-7	CASSLLVGHSYEQYF	TGTGCCAGCAGTTTATTGGTTGGCCACTCCTACGAGCAGTACTTC
TRBD2	TRBV7-9	few	TRBJ2-1	CASSPPGLAATNEQFF	TGTGCCAGCAGCCCTCCGGGACTAGCGGCAACTAATGAGCAGTTCTTC
TRBD2	TRBV9	.	TRBJ2-7	CASSVGRAGFGYEQYF	TGTGCCAGCAGCGTAGGGAGAGCGGGATTCGGCTACGAGCAGTACTTC
.	TRBV10-3	.	TRBJ2-7	CAIRFGDFGEQYF	TGTGCCATCAGGTTTGGGGACTTTGGCGAGCAGTACTTC
.	TRBV7-9	few	TRBJ2-1	CATSLTSSYNEQFF	TGTGCCACCTCCCTGACTTCCTCCTACAATGAGCAGTTCTTC
TRBD2	TRBV9	few	TRBJ2-3	CASSVVASGRATDTQYF	TGTGCCAGCAGCGTAGTCGCTAGCGGGAGGGCCACAGATACGCAGTATTTT
.	TRBV15	few	TRBJ1-2	CATSRDLGGGEYGYTF	TGTGCCACCAGCAGAGATCTGGGTGGAGGAGAGTATGGCTACACCTTC
TRBD1	TRBV2	few	TRBJ2-3	CAGDRQGSTDTQYF	TGTGCCGGCGACCGACAGGGTAGCACAGATACGCAGTATTTT
TRBD1	TRBV5-1	few	TRBJ1-2	CASSSPGQGFGYTF	TGCGCCAGCAGCTCACCGGGACAGGGATTCGGCTACACCTTC
.	TRBV15	.	TRBJ2-1	CATSRRVGGSSYNEQFF	TGTGCCACCAGCAGGAGGGTGGGCGGAAGCTCCTACAATGAGCAGTTCTTC
.	TRBV7-2	.	TRBJ2-2	CASSPTTGVGTGELFF	TGTGCCAGCAGCCCCACGACGGGGGTCGGCACCGGGGAGCTGTTTTTT
TRBD2	TRBV4-3	.	TRBJ2-1	CASSQDSGRSSYNEQFF	TGCGCCAGCAGCCAAGATAGCGGGAGGTCCTCCTACAATGAGCAGTTCTTC
TRBD1	TRBV6-6	few	TRBJ1-2	CASSYRDRHYGYTF	TGTGCCAGCAGTTATAGGGACAGGCACTATGGCTACACCTTC
.	TRBV28	.	TRBJ1-5	CASSLGHGQPQHF	TGTGCCAGCAGTTTGGGGCACGGTCAGCCCCAGCATTTT
.	TRBV18	few	TRBJ1-1	CASSPAGKDTEAFF	TGTGCCAGCTCACCAGCGGGCAAGGACACTGAAGCTTTCTTT
TRBD2	TRBV27	few	TRBJ2-2	CASSLADNTGELFF	TGTGCCAGCAGCCTAGCGGATAACACCGGGGAGCTGTTTTTT
TRBD1	TRBV9	few	TRBJ2-5	CASSAGTGGIQETQYF	TGTGCCAGCAGCGCCGGGACAGGTGGGATCCAAGAGACCCAGTACTTC
.	TRBV19	few	TRBJ1-1	CASRRLENTEAFF	TGTGCCAGTAGGCGACTAGAGAACACTGAAGCTTTCTTT
.	TRBV5-1	few	TRBJ2-3	CASSLDGGRTDTQYF	TGCGCCAGCAGCTTGGACGGGGGGCGAACAGATACGCAGTATTTT
.	TRBV18	.	TRBJ1-3	CASSPPSVSGNTIYF	TGTGCCAGCTCACCACCTTCGGTTTCAGGAAACACCATATATTTT
.	TRBV7-2	few	TRBJ1-2	CASSLAGLAGYTF	TGTGCCAGCAGCTTAGCCGGACTTGCGGGCTACACCTTC
TRBD2	TRBV11-3	few	TRBJ2-3	CASSQEAGGTQYF	TGTGCCAGCAGTCAGGAAGCGGGAGGCACGCAGTATTTT
TRBD1	TRBV18	.	TRBJ2-3	CASSPGQGYTDTQYF	TGTGCCAGCTCCCCGGGACAGGGATACACAGATACGCAGTATTTT
.	TRBV2	.	TRBJ2-1	CASSVATATEQFF	TGTGCCAGCAGTGTCGCGACAGCGACTGAGCAGTTCTTC
.	TRBV11-3	.	TRBJ2-1	CASRRSSYNEQFF	TGTGCCAGTCGCCGGTCGTCCTACAATGAGCAGTTCTTC
.	TRBV5-4	few	TRBJ1-2	CASSSTQGLGYTF	TGTGCCAGCAGCTCTACACAGGGTTTGGGCTACACCTTC
.	TRBV7-3	.	TRBJ2-5	CARYQGNQETQYF	TGTGCCAGGTATCAGGGAAATCAAGAGACCCAGTACTTC
TRBD1	TRBV5-1	.	TRBJ2-7	CASSERQGVSEQYF	TGCGCCAGCAGCGAAAGACAGGGTGTGAGCGAGCAGTACTTC
.	TRBV2	few	TRBJ1-1	CASSDWQGNTEAFF	TGTGCCAGCAGTGACTGGCAGGGGAACACTGAAGCTTTCTTT
.	TRBV9	few	TRBJ2-1	CASSVAPLYNEQFF	TGTGCCAGCAGCGTAGCCCCCCTTTACAATGAGCAGTTCTTC
TRBD2	TRBV10-3	few	TRBJ2-3	CAIAGGPTDTQYF	TGTGCCATAGCGGGAGGGCCCACAGATACGCAGTATTTT
TRBD2	TRBV5-8	few	TRBJ2-1	CASHFLFTSGKGNEQFF	TGTGCCAGCCACTTCCTATTTACTAGCGGGAAAGGTAATGAGCAGTTCTTC
TRBD2	TRBV5-1	.	TRBJ2-2	CASTGSGRASGTGELFF	TGCGCCAGCACGGGTAGCGGGAGGGCAAGTGGTACCGGGGAGCTGTTTTTT
TRBD2	TRBV5-1	few	TRBJ2-1	CASSLALLAEPYNEQFF	TGCGCCAGCAGCTTGGCGCTACTAGCGGAACCCTACAATGAGCAGTTCTTC
TRBD2	TRBV4-3	.	TRBJ2-1	CASSQESGRAGRYNEQFF	TGCGCCAGCAGCCAAGAGAGCGGGAGGGCCGGAAGATACAATGAGCAGTTCTTC
TRBD2	TRBV11-1	.	TRBJ2-1	CASAGTRTVNEQFF	TGTGCCAGCGCTGGGACTAGGACGGTCAATGAGCAGTTCTTC
.	TRBV6-1	few	TRBJ2-5	CASSTGVFETQYF	TGTGCCAGCAGTACGGGAGTCTTCGAGACCCAGTACTTC
.	TRBV28	.	TRBJ1-5	CASSRQENNQPQHF	TGTGCCAGCAGTAGACAGGAAAATAATCAGCCCCAGCATTTT
.	TRBV11-3	.	TRBJ2-1	CASSLTTRTPSFF	TGTGCCAGCAGCCTAACGACTAGGACTCCGTCATTCTTC
TRBD2	TRBV5-4	few	TRBJ2-7	CASSPTPGGDEQYF	TGTGCCAGCAGCCCGACCCCGGGAGGCGACGAGCAGTACTTC
.	TRBV25-1	few	TRBJ1-1	CASSEYETEAFF	TGTGCCAGCAGTGAATATGAGACTGAAGCTTTCTTT
.	TRBV28	.	TRBJ2-6	CASSLDSRGANVLTF	TGTGCCAGCAGTTTAGACAGCAGGGGGGCCAACGTCCTGACTTTC
.	TRBV2	.	TRBJ2-5	CASRERTGQETQYF	TGTGCCAGCAGGGAAAGGACGGGGCAAGAGACCCAGTACTTC